The 21 T cell receptor beta chains given below trace back to one sample, sequenced in a study of cytomegalovirus exposure and HLA in healthy donors. The PCR had 60 Vbeta and 13 Jbeta primers. Produced via immunoSEQ multiplex PCR; TCRdb's table is partial and in-frame only. The sample holds 200,000 to 250,000 clones. The sequenced sample consisted of PBMCs. The source of these receptors is a woman in her twenties or thirties in good health and CMV-seropositive.

The chain links TRBV5-6 to TRBJ2-7; weak D call: TRBD2 (5 bases). V was clipped by 2 bases and J by 3 bases, with 12 bases between them. The CDR3 is 14 residues long. The germline CDR1 and CDR2 sequences are SGHDT and YYEEEE. Here the CDR3 DNA reads TGTGCCAGCAGCTTCCGGGAAATAAACTACGAGCAGTACTTC. It translates to CASSFREINYEQYF.

The rearrangement joins TRBV4-2 to TRBJ1-4; perhaps TRBD1 as D (5 bases). CDR1 is LGHNA, CDR2 YNFKEQ, per germline. The V end lost 1 base, the J end lost 7 bases, and 16 bases lay between the germline ends. The length of the CDR3 is 16 residues. The CDR3 DNA sequence: TGTGCCAGCAGCCAAGGTTACGGAAGGGGAGGTGAAAAACTGTTTTTT. This translates into CASSQGYGRGGEKLFF.

This chain links TRBV4-1 with TRBJ2-5; 7 bases are a match to TRBD2. The last part of the DNA fits TRBJ2-7 better; the J call may be wrong. CDR3 length: 15 residues. Per germline, CDR1 MGHRA and CDR2 YSYEKL. CDR3 nucleotide sequence: TGCGCCAGCAGCCAAGTGGCCCTAGCGGCCTACGAGCAGTACTTC. This sequence encodes CASSQVALAAYEQYF.

The genes are TRBV2 and TRBJ1-2, with TRBD1 identical over 7 bases. The CDR3 has 15 residues. With V trimmed by 8 bases and J by 0 bases, 9 bases remained unmatched. Looked up from germline, CDR1 is SNHLY and CDR2 is FYNNEI. CDR3 nucleotides: TGTGCCAGCTCCATACAGGGGCTAGCTAACTATGGCTACACCTTC. It encodes CASSIQGLANYGYTF.

The chain joins TRBV10-2 to TRBJ1-2, with 9 positions matching TRBD1. CDR3 length: 15 amino acids. The germline V gene encodes CDR1 WSHSY and CDR2 SAAADI. V gave up 10 bases and J gave up 4 bases; unmatched junction bases: 13. The CDR3 protein is CAIILGQGRIYGYTF. The CDR3 DNA is TGCGCCATAATACTAGGACAGGGGCGTATCTATGGCTACACCTTC.

The chain links TRBV7-9 to TRBJ2-2; the D gene is possibly TRBD1 (6 bases). Germline lookup yields CDR1 SEHNR and CDR2 FQNEAQ (reference sequence). V was clipped by 6 bases and J by 2 bases, with 19 bases between them. This CDR3 has 17 residues. The CDR3 DNA reads TGTGCCAGCAGTGCGAGGACAGAGACACTAAACACCGGGGAGCTGTTTTTT. Protein sequence: CASSARTETLNTGELFF.

This chain connects TRBV28 to TRBJ1-2, with TRBD1 as a possible D gene (5 bases). Germline V CDR1 and CDR2: MDHEN, SYDVKM. The CDR3 runs 15 residues. V was cut by 5 bases and J by 1 base, with 14 bases left in between. The CDR3 loop is CASSAPGQVNYGYTF. Written as DNA, the CDR3 is TGTGCCAGCAGTGCCCCCGGACAAGTTAACTATGGCTACACCTTC.

This chain connects TRBV5-1 to TRBJ2-5, with D perhaps TRBD2 (7 bases). The tail of the sequence fits TRBJ2-7 better, so the J call may be wrong. The CDR3 covers 17 residues. Germline CDR1 SGHRS, CDR2 YFSETQ. The CDR3 region is CASSLAVGGGRPYEQYF. The CDR3 DNA sequence: TGCGCCAGCAGCTTGGCTGTTGGGGGGGGCAGGCCCTACGAGCAGTACTTC.

The chain recombines TRBV13 with TRBJ2-6; tentatively, D is TRBD1 (6 bases). Trimming took 5 bases from V and 1 from J, leaving 18 bases between them. In germline, CDR1 is PRHDT, CDR2 FYEKMQ (reference sequence). This CDR3 region has 18 residues. The CDR3 protein is CASSLPRGYRSGANVLTF. The CDR3 bases are TGTGCCAGCAGCCTCCCCAGGGGTTATAGGTCTGGGGCCAACGTCCTGACTTTC.

About this clone: Its ends do not fully match the called genes, so a read error is possible. This sequence joins TRBV30 and TRBJ2-2; D is perhaps TRBD2 (6 bases). The CDR3 has 14 amino acids. Germline V gene data show CDR1 as GTSNPN and CDR2 as SVGIG (reference sequence). The CDR3 loop is CAWRTERSTGGLFF. The CDR3 bases are TGTGCCTGGAGGACAGAGAGGAGCACCGGGGGGCTGTTTTTT.

The chain joins TRBV27 to TRBJ1-2; 7 bases are a match to TRBD1. The length of the CDR3 is 14 residues. J was trimmed by 3 bases and V by 2 bases; bases with no gene match: 3. Germline CDR1 reads MNHEY; CDR2 reads SMNVEV (reference sequence). This CDR3 reads CASSLNRGYYGYTF. In DNA form, the CDR3 reads TGTGCCAGCAGTTTAAACAGGGGCTACTATGGCTACACCTTC.

This chain uses TRBV5-6 with TRBJ1-6, with TRBD1 identical over 7 bases. The V segment lost 4 bases and the J segment 7 bases; nucleotides outside the gene matches: 11. Germline V CDR1 and CDR2: SGHDT, YYEEEE. The CDR3 extends over 16 amino acids. In DNA, the CDR3 is TGTGCCAGCAGCCCACTAGAGGGGGCGAGGAATTCACCCCTCCACTTT. It encodes CASSPLEGARNSPLHF.

The rearrangement joins TRBV7-9 to TRBJ2-3; D might be TRBD2 (5 bases). Trimming stripped 1 base from V and 1 base from J, with 12 bases between. This CDR3 has 16 residues. Germline V CDR1 and CDR2: SEHNR, FQNEAQ (reference sequence). The CDR3 sequence is CASSLVWGSGTDTQYF. The DNA for the CDR3 is TGTGCCAGCAGCTTAGTTTGGGGTAGCGGCACAGATACGCAGTATTTT.

This chain joins TRBV5-1 and TRBJ2-7; D ambiguous. Trimming cost V 0 bases and J 4 bases, with 11 bases left between them. Germline assignment: CDR1 SGHRS and CDR2 YFSETQ. The CDR3 is made up of 14 amino acids. Here the CDR3 reads CASSLVDSHYEQYF. In nucleotides, the CDR3 is TGCGCCAGCAGCTTGGTCGACTCCCATTACGAGCAGTACTTC.

This chain connects TRBV4-3 to TRBJ2-7; D is possibly TRBD1 (5 bases). The CDR3 runs to 15 residues. Trimming stripped 4 bases from V and 4 bases from J, with 17 bases between. CDR1 is LGHNA, CDR2 YSLEER, per germline. The CDR3 loop reads CASSPHDRGRYEQYF. The CDR3 nucleotides read TGCGCCAGCAGCCCTCACGATAGGGGCCGTTACGAGCAGTACTTC.

Concerning this clone: One end of the junction fails to match germline, which may point to a read error. The chain uses TRBV30 and TRBJ1-1, with D perhaps matching TRBD1 (6 bases). The germline CDR1 and CDR2 sequences are GTSNPN and SVGIG (reference sequence). CDR3 length equals 12 residues. CDR3 nucleotide sequence: TGTGCCTGGACCGGTCTGGACAGACGGCGTCTCTTT. This encodes CAWTGLDRRRLF.

The chain recombines TRBV20-1 with TRBJ1-2; D is unclear. The V and J ends lost 4 bases and 8 bases respectively, with 2 bases between them. The CDR3 spans 8 residues. Looked up from germline, CDR1 is DFQATT and CDR2 is SNEGSKA (reference sequence). CDR3 DNA sequence: TGCAGTGCTATAGGCTACACCTTC. It yields the protein CSAIGYTF.

The rearrangement uses TRBV5-1 and TRBJ2-2; D is perhaps TRBD1 (5 bases). Germline V lookup: CDR1 SGHRS, CDR2 YFSETQ. The V end lost 1 base, the J end lost 2 bases, and 12 bases lay between the germline ends. The CDR3 is 16 amino acids. CDR3 region: CASSLLWTRNTGELFF. The CDR3 DNA reads as TGCGCCAGCAGCTTGCTCTGGACAAGAAACACCGGGGAGCTGTTTTTT. Variable domain in full (rest from reference TRBV5-1 and TRBJ2-2): KAGVTQTPRYLIKTRGQQVTLSCSPISGHRSVSWYQQTPGQGLQFLFEYFSETQRNKGNFPGRFSGRQFSNSRSEMNVSTLELGDSALYLCASSLLWTRNTGELFFGEGSRLTVL.

This chain connects TRBV6-5 to TRBJ1-2; 7 bases fit TRBD1. The trim removed 6 bases at V and 8 bases at J, leaving 9 bases unmatched. The CDR3 loop spans 13 amino acids. Germline V gene sequence: CDR1 MNHEY, CDR2 SVGAGI. Written as DNA, the CDR3 is TGTGCCAGCAGAGAAGAGGGGGCGCGAGGCTACACCTTC. Translating it yields CASREEGARGYTF.

The chain has TRBV6-5 and TRBJ2-3; 10 nucleotides align to TRBD2. CDR1 is MNHEY, CDR2 SVGAGI, per germline. V dropped 6 bases and J dropped 1; count of bases not matched to a gene: 4. The CDR3 is made up of 15 amino acids. Here the CDR3 DNA reads TGTGCCAGCAGATCTCTAGCGGGAGGCACAGATACGCAGTATTTT. Residues: CASRSLAGGTDTQYF.

The rearrangement links TRBV12-5 to TRBJ2-1; 9 bases fit TRBD1. Looked up from germline, CDR1 is LGHNT and CDR2 is FRNRAP. The V gene end was trimmed by 6 bases and the J gene end by 2 bases; junction bases not matched to a gene: 5. The CDR3 totals 15 residues. CDR3 nucleotides: TGTGCTAGTGGCCCGGGACAGGGCCCCTACAATGAGCAGTTCTTC. Translated, it gives CASGPGQGPYNEQFF.